A selection of T cell receptor beta chains follows, all from one sample in a study of blood T cell repertoires in COVID-19. Clones were read by immunoSEQ multiplex PCR, and TCRdb kept only the in-frame ones, dropping some. The table has 95,000 to 110,000 clones, 70% to 90% seen once. The sequenced sample was peripheral blood. The receptors were sampled from a man aged 50-59 years in a cohort sampled during active COVID-19. CDR3s include the opening cysteine and the closing phenylalanine or tryptophan. The order of the fields is D gene, clone size, J gene, V gene, CDR3 DNA, CDR3 protein. A D gene is named only where the DNA matches it firmly. Clone size is not always given. Where it is, it says once, few, many or a class for expanded clones.

>.|.|TRBJ2-3|TRBV24-1
TGTGCCACCATCCGGTCGATTGAGAGCGCGCGAGGTACGCAGTATTTT
CATIRSIESARGTQYF
>TRBD2|.|TRBJ2-3|TRBV3-1/TRBV3-2
TGTGCCAGCAGCCGGGGCGGGGGGGGCACAGATACGCAGTATTTT
CASSRGGGGTDTQYF
>.|.|TRBJ1-2|TRBV2
TGTGCCAGCATGAGGGGGACGAACTATGGCTACACCTTC
CASMRGTNYGYTF
>.|few|TRBJ1-6|TRBV7-9
TGTGCCAGCAGCCTGGACACTGCACCCCTCCACTTT
CASSLDTAPLHF
>TRBD2|.|TRBJ2-5|TRBV6-1
TGTGCCAGCAGTGAAGAGAGCGGGGGGCTTCCCAAGACCCAGTACTTC
CASSEESGGLPKTQYF
>.|.|TRBJ1-1|TRBV6-5
TGTGCCAGCAGTTATGGGCCCGGGGACACTGAAGCTTTCTTT
CASSYGPGDTEAFF
>.|.|TRBJ2-7|TRBV7-9
TGTGCCAGCAGCCCACCGAACGGCTACGAGCAGTACTTC
CASSPPNGYEQYF
>.|.|TRBJ1-2|TRBV18
TGTGCCAGCTCACCAGTTCAGGGGACCTACTATGGCTACACCTTC
CASSPVQGTYYGYTF
>.|.|TRBJ2-3|TRBV9
TGTGCCAGTACCGGGGGTATCCTGAATACGCAGTATTTT
CASTGGILNTQYF
>TRBD1|.|TRBJ1-2|TRBV2
TGTGCCAGCGATGGGACAGGGTCTAACTATGGCTACACCTTC
CASDGTGSNYGYTF
>.|.|TRBJ1-6|TRBV4-3
TGCGCCAGCAGCCAAGGACAGATTAATTCACCCCTCCACTTT
CASSQGQINSPLHF
>TRBD1|.|TRBJ1-6|TRBV28
TGTGCCAGCAGTCCACCCGGGACAGGGGGTAATTCACCCCTCCACTTT
CASSPPGTGGNSPLHF
>TRBD1|.|TRBJ1-4|TRBV5-1
TGCGCCAGCAGCTTGGGACAGGGGTTGTCACAGAAACTGTTTTTT
CASSLGQGLSQKLFF
>TRBD2|once|TRBJ2-3|TRBV5-4
TGTGCCAGCAGCTTGGCCGGGACTAGCGGGGGGTACACAGATACGCAGTATTTT
CASSLAGTSGGYTDTQYF
>.|.|TRBJ2-5|TRBV28
TGTGCCAGCAACTCGGAGGGGACAGCCCAAGAGACCCAGTACTTC
CASNSEGTAQETQYF
>.|.|TRBJ1-3|TRBV19
TGTGCCAGTAGTATAGCCAGGGACTCTGGAAACACCATATATTTT
CASSIARDSGNTIYF
>TRBD2|.|TRBJ2-5|TRBV2
TGTGCCAGCAGTTCGGGCTCTCTAGCGGGGATACAAGAGACCCAGTACTTC
CASSSGSLAGIQETQYF
>TRBD1|.|TRBJ2-2|TRBV7-2
TGTGCCAGCAGCGCCGGGACAGGGTATACCGGGGAGCTGTTTTTT
CASSAGTGYTGELFF
>.|.|TRBJ1-2|TRBV5-1
TGCGCCAGCAGCCGGGACAATACCTATGGCTACACCTTC
CASSRDNTYGYTF
>.|.|TRBJ1-4|TRBV29-1
TGCAGCGTTGTGACAGGCCATAATGAAAAACTGTTTTTT
CSVVTGHNEKLFF
>.|.|TRBJ1-1|TRBV18
TGTGCCAGCTCACCGTCCCGCCTGGGCCTGAACACTGAAGCTTTCTTT
CASSPSRLGLNTEAFF
>.|.|TRBJ2-2|TRBV11-2
TGTGCCAGCAGCTACGGGACTGCTCATCACCCGAGCACCGGGGAGCTGTTTTTT
CASSYGTAHHPSTGELFF
>.|.|TRBJ1-2|TRBV5-1
TGCGCCAGCAGCTGGGGCCAGAGTGTTTCTAACTATGGCTACACCTTC
CASSWGQSVSNYGYTF
>TRBD1|.|TRBJ1-1|TRBV28
TGTGCCAGCGGCGACAGGGCAACTGAAGCTTTCTTT
CASGDRATEAFF
>TRBD2|.|TRBJ2-5|TRBV28
TGTGCCAGCAGACTAGCGGGGGTCCAAGAGACCCAGTACTTC
CASRLAGVQETQYF
>.|few|TRBJ1-6|TRBV10-2
TGCGCCAGCAGTGAGCCCCGGACAGCTAATTCACCCCTCCACTTT
CASSEPRTANSPLHF
>.|.|TRBJ1-6|TRBV6-6
TGTGCCAGCAGTTACTCGGAGGGCGGGGGTAATTCACCCCTCCACTTT
CASSYSEGGGNSPLHF
>.|.|TRBJ2-5|TRBV6-5
TGTGCCAGCAGCGAGGGCGCAACCCAGTACTTC
CASSEGATQYF
>TRBD2|.|TRBJ2-4|TRBV5-1
TGCGCCAGCAGCTTTACTAGCGGGGGGATCGGAATAGCCAAAAACATTCAGTACTTC
CASSFTSGGIGIAKNIQYF
>.|.|TRBJ1-5|TRBV7-9
TGTGCCAGCAGCCCTAGGGGGGGGGAAGGGCCCCAGCATTTT
CASSPRGGEGPQHF
>TRBD2|.|TRBJ2-3|TRBV5-1
TGCGCCAGCAGCCGCACTAGCGGGGAAGATACGCAGTATTTT
CASSRTSGEDTQYF
>.|once|TRBJ2-7|TRBV18
TGTGCCAGCTCGTCGGCTCGAAGGGGCGAGCAGTACTTC
CASSSARRGEQYF
>.|.|TRBJ2-6|TRBV25-1
TGTGCCAGCAGCCCGGATAGGACATCTGGGGCCAACGTCCTGACTTTC
CASSPDRTSGANVLTF
>.|.|TRBJ1-5|TRBV19
TGTGCCAGTCCCAATCAGAGACGGGTCGGGGGGGATCAGCCCCAGCATTTT
CASPNQRRVGGDQPQHF
>.|once|TRBJ1-1|TRBV18
TGTGCCAGCTCACTACAACAGGGTCGCAACACTGAAGCTTTCTTT
CASSLQQGRNTEAFF